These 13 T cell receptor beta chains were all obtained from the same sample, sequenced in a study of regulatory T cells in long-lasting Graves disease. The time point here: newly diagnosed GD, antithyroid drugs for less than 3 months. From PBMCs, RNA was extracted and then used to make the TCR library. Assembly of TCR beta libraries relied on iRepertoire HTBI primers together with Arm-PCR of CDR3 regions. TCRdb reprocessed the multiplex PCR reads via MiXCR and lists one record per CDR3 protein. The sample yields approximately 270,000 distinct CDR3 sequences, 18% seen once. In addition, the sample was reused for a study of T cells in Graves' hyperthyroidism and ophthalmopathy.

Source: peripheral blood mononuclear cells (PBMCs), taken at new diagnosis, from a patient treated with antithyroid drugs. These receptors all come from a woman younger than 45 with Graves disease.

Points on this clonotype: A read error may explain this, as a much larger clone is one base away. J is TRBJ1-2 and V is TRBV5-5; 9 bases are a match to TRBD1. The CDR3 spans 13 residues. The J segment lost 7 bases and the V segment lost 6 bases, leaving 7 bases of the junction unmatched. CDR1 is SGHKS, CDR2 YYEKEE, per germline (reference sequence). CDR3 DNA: TGTGCCAGCACCCGGGGACAGGGAACTGGCTACACCTTC. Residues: CASTRGQGTGYTF.

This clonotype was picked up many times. The CDR3 region has the DNA TGTGCCAGCAGCCCACAGGGACGTTCTAATGAAAAACTGTTTTTT. Amino acids: CASSPQGRSNEKLFF. V gene TRBV9 combines with J gene TRBJ1-4; maybe TRBD1 (6 bases). Per germline, CDR1 SGDLS and CDR2 YYNGEE. Trimming stripped 4 bases from V and 3 bases from J, with 13 bases between. The CDR3 sequence is 15 residues long.

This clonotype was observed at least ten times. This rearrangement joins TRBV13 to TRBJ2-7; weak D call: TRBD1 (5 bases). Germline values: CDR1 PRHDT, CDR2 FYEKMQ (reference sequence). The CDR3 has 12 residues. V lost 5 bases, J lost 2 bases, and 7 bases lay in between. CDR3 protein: CASSKGAYEQYF. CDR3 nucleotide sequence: TGTGCCAGCAGCAAAGGGGCCTACGAGCAGTACTTC.

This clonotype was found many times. CDR3 amino acids: CASSPLASLPDIEAFF. The CDR3, as DNA: TGTGCCAGCTCACCTCTCGCCTCACTGCCGGACATTGAAGCTTTCTTT. This rearrangement joins TRBV18 to TRBJ1-1; a weak D match, TRBD1 (5 bases). This CDR3 region has 16 residues. Germline V gives CDR1 KGHSH, CDR2 LQKENI. V dropped 3 bases and J dropped 7 bases, with 21 bases sitting between them.

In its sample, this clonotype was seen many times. The DNA of the CDR3 is TGTGCCAGCAGTAAGCCGGGACAGGGTAACAATGAGCAGTTCTTC. It codes for CASSKPGQGNNEQFF. The chain employs TRBV27 and TRBJ2-1; the match to TRBD1 covers 9 bases. Germline loops: CDR1 MNHEY, CDR2 SMNVEV (reference sequence). The CDR3 spans 15 residues. The junction had 7 bases not matched to a gene; V was cut back by 5 bases and J by 5 bases.

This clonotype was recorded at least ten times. The DNA for the CDR3 is TGTGCCAGCAGGGATTCTCTGGGGGCTCTCAATCAGCCCCAGCATTTT. This encodes CASRDSLGALNQPQHF. The chain carries TRBV2 and TRBJ1-5, with a tentative D call TRBD1 (6 bases). The V end lost 6 bases, the J end lost 3 bases, and 18 bases lay between the germline ends. The CDR3 is 16 residues long. Germline CDR1 is SNHLY and CDR2 is FYNNEI.

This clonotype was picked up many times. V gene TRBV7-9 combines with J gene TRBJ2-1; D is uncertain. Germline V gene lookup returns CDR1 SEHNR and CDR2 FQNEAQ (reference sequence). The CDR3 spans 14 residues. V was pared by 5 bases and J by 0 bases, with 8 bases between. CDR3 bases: TGTGCCAGCAGCCCTGACCGCTCCTACAATGAGCAGTTCTTC. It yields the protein CASSPDRSYNEQFF.

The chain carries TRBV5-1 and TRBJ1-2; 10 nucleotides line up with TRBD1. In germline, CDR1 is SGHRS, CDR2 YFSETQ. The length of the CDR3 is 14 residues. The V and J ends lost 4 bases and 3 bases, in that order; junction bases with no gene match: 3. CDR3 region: CASSHGQGDYGYTF. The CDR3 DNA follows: TGCGCCAGCAGCCACGGACAGGGGGACTATGGCTACACCTTC. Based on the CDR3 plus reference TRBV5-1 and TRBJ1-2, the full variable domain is KAGVTQTPRYLIKTRGQQVTLSCSPISGHRSVSWYQQTPGQGLQFLFEYFSETQRNKGNFPGRFSGRQFSNSRSEMNVSTLELGDSALYLCASSHGQGDYGYTFGSGTRLTVV.

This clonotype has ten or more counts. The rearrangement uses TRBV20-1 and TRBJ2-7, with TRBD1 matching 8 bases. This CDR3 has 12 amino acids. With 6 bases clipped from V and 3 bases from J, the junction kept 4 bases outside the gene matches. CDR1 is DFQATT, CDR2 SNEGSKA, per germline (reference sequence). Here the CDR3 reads CSARGQVYEQYF. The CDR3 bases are TGCAGTGCCAGGGGGCAGGTCTACGAGCAGTACTTC.

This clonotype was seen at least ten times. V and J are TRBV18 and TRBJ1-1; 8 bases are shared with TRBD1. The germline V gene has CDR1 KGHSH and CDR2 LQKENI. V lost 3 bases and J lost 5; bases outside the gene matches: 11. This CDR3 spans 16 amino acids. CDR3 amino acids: CASSPLFSGGFTEAFF. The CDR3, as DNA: TGTGCCAGCTCACCCCTCTTCTCAGGGGGCTTTACTGAAGCTTTCTTT.

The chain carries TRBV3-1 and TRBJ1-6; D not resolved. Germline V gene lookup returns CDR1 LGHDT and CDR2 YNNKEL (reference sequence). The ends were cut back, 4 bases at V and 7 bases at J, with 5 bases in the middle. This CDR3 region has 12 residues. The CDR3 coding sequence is TGTGCCAGCAGCCGCCAAAATTCACCCCTCCACTTT. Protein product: CASSRQNSPLHF.

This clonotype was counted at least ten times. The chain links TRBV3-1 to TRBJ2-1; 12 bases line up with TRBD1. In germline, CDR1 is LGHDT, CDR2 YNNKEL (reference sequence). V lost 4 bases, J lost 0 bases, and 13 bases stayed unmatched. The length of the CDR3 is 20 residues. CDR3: CASSPSAGQGAYRSYNEQFF. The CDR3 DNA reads TGTGCCAGCAGCCCGTCAGCGGGACAGGGGGCTTACCGCTCCTACAATGAGCAGTTCTTC.

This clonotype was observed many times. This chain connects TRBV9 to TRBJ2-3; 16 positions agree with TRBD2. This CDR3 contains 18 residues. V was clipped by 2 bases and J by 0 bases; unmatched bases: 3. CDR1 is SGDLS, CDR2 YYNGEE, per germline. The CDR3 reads CASSVGTSGGASTDTQYF. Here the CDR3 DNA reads TGTGCCAGCAGCGTCGGGACTAGCGGGGGGGCCAGCACAGATACGCAGTATTTT.